Each of the 16 T cell receptor beta chains below was sequenced from the same sample in a study of CD8+ T cells in alopecia areata. Treatment indicated: oral pan-JAK inhibitor, 5-10 mg twice daily. cDNA reverse transcribed from extracted RNA served as the sequencing template. Assay used: immunoSEQ multiplex PCR; TCRdb lists only in-frame clones, some missing. In the table there are about 140,000 clones, 45% to 65% of which are singletons. This material consisted of CD8+ T cells sorted from blood, taken at week 4, from a patient treated with tofacitinib. These TCRs come from a human donor with alopecia areata.

This clone was counted only a few times. The chain couples TRBV10-3 to TRBJ2-2, with unresolved D. Germline-derived CDR1 and CDR2 are ENHRY and SYGVKD. V was shortened by 0 bases and J by 4 bases, with 6 bases between the two germline ends. The CDR3 loop spans 14 amino acids. This CDR3 reads CAISESATTGELFF. In DNA, the CDR3 is TGTGCCATCAGTGAGTCGGCCACCACCGGGGAGCTGTTTTTT.

The rearrangement links TRBV5-4 to TRBJ1-1; the D is unclear. CDR1 SGHNT and CDR2 YYREEE come from the germline V gene (reference sequence). V was clipped by 3 bases and J by 0 bases, with 12 bases between them. CDR3 length: 15 residues. The CDR3 is CASSYGGGLNTEAFF. The CDR3 DNA reads as TGTGCCAGCAGCTACGGAGGAGGGCTGAACACTGAAGCTTTCTTT.

This CDR3 is CASSSDWSSPLHF. The DNA of the CDR3 is TGTGCCAGCAGTTCGGACTGGAGTTCACCCCTCCACTTT. J is TRBJ1-6 and V is TRBV27, with unresolved D. Trimming stripped 4 bases from V and 9 bases from J, with 10 bases between. Germline loops: CDR1 MNHEY, CDR2 SMNVEV (reference sequence). CDR3 length: 13 amino acids.

The DNA for the CDR3 is TGTGCCAGCAGTTACGAGGGGAGCTCCTACGAGCAGTACTTC. This encodes CASSYEGSSYEQYF. The chain uses TRBV6-5 and TRBJ2-7, with D tentatively TRBD1 or TRBD2 (5 bases each). V dropped 2 bases and J dropped 0 bases, with 8 bases sitting between them. The CDR3 totals 14 residues. The V gene's germline CDR1 is MNHEY and CDR2 SVGAGI.

V usage is TRBV27 and J usage is TRBJ1-2; D possibly corresponds to TRBD1 (6 bases). The CDR3 length is 15 residues. Germline-derived CDR1 and CDR2 are MNHEY and SMNVEV (reference sequence). The V end was cut by 6 bases, the J end by 0 bases, with 14 bases between. CDR3 sequence (DNA): TGTGCCAGCAGGGGGGCGGACGGACCTAACTATGGCTACACCTTC. Amino acids: CASRGADGPNYGYTF.

The chain combines TRBV14 with TRBJ1-1, with D hard to call. V dropped 4 bases and J dropped 4 bases, with 13 bases sitting between them. Germline V gene lookup returns CDR1 SGHDN and CDR2 FVKESK. The CDR3 is 14 residues long. CDR3 sequence: CASSLGRRATEAFF. The CDR3 DNA follows: TGTGCCAGCAGCCTCGGACGTCGGGCCACTGAAGCTTTCTTT.

The chain couples TRBV10-2 to TRBJ2-2; D call uncertain. In germline, CDR1 is WSHSY, CDR2 SAAADI. V lost 6 bases to trimming and J lost 0 bases, with 8 bases between them. The CDR3 sequence is 14 residues long. The CDR3 is CASRSLANTGELFF. CDR3 nucleotides: TGCGCCAGCAGAAGTTTAGCGAACACCGGGGAGCTGTTTTTT.

V is TRBV7-8 and J is TRBJ2-1, with 11 bases that match TRBD2. CDR1 is SGHVS and CDR2 is FQNEAQ in the germline V gene. Trimming removed 6 bases from V and 2 bases from J; junction bases left unmatched: 3. The CDR3 is 15 residues long. DNA of the CDR3: TGTGCCAGCAGTCAGACTAGCGGGGCCTACAATGAGCAGTTCTTC. This gives the protein CASSQTSGAYNEQFF. Full variable domain (remainder filled in from reference TRBV7-8 and TRBJ2-1): GAGVSQSPRYKVAKRGQDVALRCDPISGHVSLFWYQQALGQGPEFLTYFQNEAQLDKSGLPSDRFFAERPEGSVSTLKIQRTQQEDSAVYLCASSQTSGAYNEQFFGPGTRLTVL.

This chain joins TRBV7-3 and TRBJ2-7; TRBD2 matches 7 bases. Germline CDR1 and CDR2: SGHTA and FQGTGA. CDR3 length: 15 residues. The V and J ends lost 5 bases and 2 bases, in that order; junction bases with no gene match: 9. This CDR3 is CASSPEGSGAYEQYF. Written as DNA, the CDR3 is TGTGCCAGCAGCCCCGAAGGGAGCGGGGCCTACGAGCAGTACTTC.

This chain joins TRBV2 and TRBJ2-7; TRBD1 aligns across 8 bases. CDR1 and CDR2 from the germline V gene are SNHLY and FYNNEI. V shed 2 bases, J shed 5 bases, and the junction held 8 bases outside the gene matches. The CDR3 contains 15 residues. The CDR3 DNA is TGTGCCAGCAGTGAAACGGGGACAGGCCGCGACGAGCAGTACTTC. It yields the protein CASSETGTGRDEQYF.

This chain joins TRBV7-6 and TRBJ2-7; D might be TRBD1 or TRBD2, each matching 6 bases. This CDR3 is built from 14 residues. CDR1 is SGHVS and CDR2 is FNYEAQ in the germline V gene. The V end lost 3 bases, the J end lost 9 bases, and 18 bases lay between the germline ends. CDR3: CASSLGGDRPTQYF. The DNA of the CDR3 is TGTGCCAGCAGCTTGGGGGGAGACAGGCCTACGCAGTACTTC.

This clone has only a few counts. The chain uses TRBV19 and TRBJ2-7; D gene uncertain. The CDR3 spans 13 residues. V lost 5 bases, J lost 1 base, and 9 bases lay in between. In germline, CDR1 is LNHDA, CDR2 SQIVND (reference sequence). CDR3 amino acids: CASSDKQSYEQYF. The CDR3 DNA reads TGTGCCAGTAGTGATAAACAGTCCTACGAGCAGTACTTC. Variable domain in full (rest from reference TRBV19 and TRBJ2-7): DGGITQSPKYLFRKEGQNVTLSCEQNLNHDAMYWYRQDPGQGLRLIYYSQIVNDFQKGDIAEGYSVSREKKESFPLTVTSAQKNPTAFYLCASSDKQSYEQYFGPGTRLTVT.

The V and J genes are TRBV4-1 and TRBJ1-2, with D unresolved. The V end lost 4 bases, the J end lost 8 bases, and 14 bases lay between the germline ends. This CDR3 is built from 13 residues. Germline loops: CDR1 MGHRA, CDR2 YSYEKL. As DNA, the CDR3 is TGCGCCAGCAGCCCTGTGAGGACGGACGGCTACACCTTC. Its translation: CASSPVRTDGYTF.

The gene calls are TRBV2 and TRBJ2-3; no reliable D call. The germline CDR1 and CDR2 sequences are SNHLY and FYNNEI. Trimming left V 5 bases short and J 4 bases short, with 16 bases between. There are 15 residues in the CDR3. The chain's CDR3 is CASSTPTRSADTQYF. Here the CDR3 DNA reads TGTGCCAGCAGTACCCCGACACGATCGGCAGATACGCAGTATTTT.

The genes are TRBV2 and TRBJ1-4; 9 bases align to TRBD1. Per germline, CDR1 SNHLY and CDR2 FYNNEI. The V and J ends lost 7 bases and 7 bases, in that order; junction bases with no gene match: 7. The CDR3 length is 14 residues. Here the CDR3 reads CASTIGTGFEKLFF. The CDR3 nucleotides are TGTGCCAGCACGATCGGGACAGGGTTTGAAAAACTGTTTTTT.

V gene TRBV27 combines with J gene TRBJ2-1; 8 nucleotides agree with TRBD1. Germline V gene lookup returns CDR1 MNHEY and CDR2 SMNVEV (reference sequence). The CDR3 totals 15 residues. J lost 4 bases, V lost 2 bases, and 4 bases had no gene match. In DNA, the CDR3 is TGTGCCAGCAGTTTACGACAGGGGAGGTACAATGAGCAGTTCTTC. Amino acids: CASSLRQGRYNEQFF.